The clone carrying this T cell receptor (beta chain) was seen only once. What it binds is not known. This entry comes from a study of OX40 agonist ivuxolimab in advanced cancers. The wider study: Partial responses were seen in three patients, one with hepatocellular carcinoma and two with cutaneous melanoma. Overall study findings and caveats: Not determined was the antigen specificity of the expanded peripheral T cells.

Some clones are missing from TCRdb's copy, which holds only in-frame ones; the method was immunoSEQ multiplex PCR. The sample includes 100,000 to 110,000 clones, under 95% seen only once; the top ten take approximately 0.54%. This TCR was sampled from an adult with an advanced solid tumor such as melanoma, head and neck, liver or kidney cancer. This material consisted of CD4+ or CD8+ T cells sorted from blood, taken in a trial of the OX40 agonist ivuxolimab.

Written as DNA, the CDR3 is TGTGCCACCACGGGAGGCGGGAGGGAGACCCAGTACTTC. As protein: CATTGGGRETQYF. V gene TRBV15 combines with J gene TRBJ2-5, with 8 bases that match TRBD2. CDR1 is LNHNV and CDR2 is YYDKDF in the germline V gene (reference sequence). CDR3 length: 13 amino acids. J was trimmed by 5 bases and V by 7 bases; bases with no gene match: 6.